This T cell receptor beta chain emerged from a study of PD-1 blockade in classical Hodgkin lymphoma. Regarding this clone: Its antigen is undetermined.

The CDR3 covers 13 residues. Trimming removed 0 bases at V and 9 bases at J, with 13 bases between. The germline CDR1 and CDR2 sequences are SGHRS and YFSETQ. Study findings and constraints: Prior therapy or disease activity may underlie the repertoire differences, whose causes remain undefined.

Clones were read by immunoSEQ multiplex PCR, and TCRdb kept only the in-frame ones, dropping some. This sample has 15,000 or so clones, with approximately 90% found just once. Time point here: newly diagnosed, previously untreated cHL patient sample. CD4+ T cells were purified from thawed PBMCs by negative selection. V is TRBV5-1 and J is TRBJ2-7, with D possibly TRBD2 on 6 matching bases. The receptor was derived from a human donor with classical Hodgkin lymphoma. Sequencing used CD4+ T cells from blood. The CDR3 DNA reads TGCGCCAGCAGCTTGGGGGGAGGAAGTGGGCAGTACTTC. This encodes CASSLGGGSGQYF.